Below, one T cell receptor beta chain is given with its context. The antigen this receptor binds is unknown. Qualities for individual bases were not recorded, and no much larger clone is one base off. The data are from a study of CD8+ T cells in alopecia areata (dated by TCRdb to the late 2010s). Study-level background: The treated patients, all with moderate-to-severe alopecia areata, were enrolled in an open-label pilot trial of oral tofacitinib given at 5 to 10 mg twice daily. Patients stayed on tofacitinib for 6 to 18 months and then had 6 months of follow-up off drug so that delayed response and recurrence could be assessed. In both human patients and the C3H/HeJ mouse model, the study applied high-throughput TCRbeta sequencing to look at T cell clonal expansion in alopecia areata. Biopsies were taken from tofacitinib-treated patients at baseline and again at 4 and 24 weeks into treatment, and several of those patients also had a later scalp biopsy. On the human side, TCRbeta sequencing was run on scalp tissue and on sorted CD4+ and CD8+ peripheral blood T cells from healthy controls and from alopecia areata patients with either patchy or totalis/universalis disease. Scalp clonality was compared across normal scalp (n=4), patchy alopecia areata scalp (n=8), and alopecia totalis/universalis scalp (n=8). TCRbeta CDR3 regions were amplified by immunoSEQ multiplex PCR using 35 Vbeta forward and 13 Jbeta reverse primers. The RNA source kit depended on sample type: the PAXgene miRNA kit for fixed scalp, the miRNeasy kit for PBMCs, and the RNeasy kit for mouse skin.

Per the germline V gene, SQVTM is the CDR1 and ANQGSEA is the CDR2. The CDR3 has 13 amino acids, counting the end cysteine and phenylalanine. Solely the CDR3 DNA is kept, with 39 bases framed from the first base. Trimming removed 7 bases from V and 3 bases from J, leaving 13 bases between the germline ends. Libraries came from the immunoSEQ multiplex PCR assay. RNA was extracted from all samples and reverse transcribed into cDNA, which served as template for TCR sequencing. First-strand cDNA was synthesized with SuperScript III using a 2:1 mix of oligo-dT and random hexamers. A synthetic immune receptor repertoire was used to measure amplification bias, and any remaining bias was corrected computationally. Under the source paper's analysis protocol: Raw reads were preprocessed to remove errors, and CDR3 was defined according to IMGT conventions as the region from the conserved cysteine to phenylalanine. To get clonality, Shannon entropy was normalized by log2 of the number of productive unique TCRs and the result was subtracted from 1. Whether each scalp clone was CD4 or CD8 was inferred by checking scalp TCRbeta sequences against the CD4 and CD8 repertoires from sorted blood. TCRdb retrieved this table from immuneACCESS and kept in-frame rearrangements only. Not all clones are present; in checked studies, unresolved V genes account for under half, and no reason is known for the remainder. The V and J calls and the clone size are those of that table, but D and trimming were determined from the DNA. Counted in this sample were 130,000 to 150,000 clones; approximately 50% of them appeared once. Over 0.75% of the sample goes to the ten largest clones.

Overall study results and their limits: Shared TCR sequences between patients were less evident than in mice, which may be partly attributable to HLA diversity in the patient population. Lesional scalp, especially in alopecia totalis/universalis, showed higher clonality and more expanded CD8+ clones than normal scalp, suggesting antigenic drive. Scalp TCR repertoire analysis is complicated because resident alphabeta T cells in normal human skin are also sequenced, whereas mouse skin is dominated by gammadelta T cells.

The time point label, as the study defines it: baseline before oral tofacitinib. From alopecia areata patients, peripheral blood was collected along with lesional scalp punch biopsies. PBMCs were separated by density centrifugation and stained for CD3, CD4 and CD8, after which CD4+ and CD8+ T cells were sorted on a FACSAria. Sequenced material: CD4+ T cells sorted from blood, taken at week 0. The clonotype was recovered from a human donor with alopecia areata. The chain is encoded by TRBV29-1 joined to TRBJ2-1; the D gene is perhaps TRBD1, on 7 matching bases. The sequenced DNA is TGCAGCGCTGGACAGGACTACTACAATGAGCAGTTCTTC. This translates into CSAGQDYYNEQFF.